This T cell receptor (beta chain) was captured by sequencing in a study of response to subunit inactivated influenza vaccine. Study-wide results and limits: Researchers suggested that each seasonal influenza vaccination recruits few new T cells.

This clonotype was seen a few times. The antigen is undetermined. TCRdb independently ran MiXCR on the RT-PCR reads; one entry per CDR3 protein. Seen here are just over 300,000 distinct CDR3 sequences, roughly 22% observed once, and the top ten hold 10%. CDR3 length: 13 residues. Looked up from germline, CDR1 is MNHEY and CDR2 is SVGEGT. Trimming shortened V by 2 bases and J by 2 bases, and 6 bases separated the two germline ends. The sample was PBMCs from blood, taken about 20 months after vaccination. This receptor was identified in a man aged 50-75 years who received an inactivated influenza vaccine. The chain has TRBV6-2 or TRBV6-3 and TRBJ1-1, with no clear D. The CDR3 DNA sequence: TGTGCCAGCAGTTACGCCTTCAACACTGAAGCTTTCTTT. It encodes CASSYAFNTEAFF.